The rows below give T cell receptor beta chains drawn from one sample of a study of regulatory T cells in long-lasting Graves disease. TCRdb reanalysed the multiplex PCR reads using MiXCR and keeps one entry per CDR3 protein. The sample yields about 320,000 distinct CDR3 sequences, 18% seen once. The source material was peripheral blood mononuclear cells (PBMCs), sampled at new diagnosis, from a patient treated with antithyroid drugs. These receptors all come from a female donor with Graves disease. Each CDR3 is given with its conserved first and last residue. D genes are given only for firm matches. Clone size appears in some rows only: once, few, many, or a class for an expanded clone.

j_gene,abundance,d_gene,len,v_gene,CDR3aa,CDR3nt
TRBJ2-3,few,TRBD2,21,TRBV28,CASSGAPTGTSGRDSTDTQYF,TGTGCCAGCAGCGGGGCCCCGACAGGGACTAGCGGGAGGGATAGCACAGATACGCAGTATTTT
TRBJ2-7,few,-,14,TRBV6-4,CASTSDGQPLEQYF,TGTGCCAGCACCTCGGACGGGCAGCCGTTGGAGCAGTACTTC
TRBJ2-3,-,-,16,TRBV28,CASSFRGLAGTDTQYF,TGTGCCAGCAGTTTCCGGGGGCTAGCGGGCACAGATACGCAGTATTTT
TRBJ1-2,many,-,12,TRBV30,CAFGHSGTGYTF,TGTGCCTTCGGACACTCGGGGACTGGCTACACCTTC
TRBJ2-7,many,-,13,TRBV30,CAWLNRDNYEQYF,TGTGCCTGGTTAAACCGGGACAACTACGAGCAGTACTTC
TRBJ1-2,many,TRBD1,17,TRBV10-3,CAISAIVVRGRGYGYTF,TGTGCCATCAGTGCGATCGTTGTTAGGGGGCGCGGATATGGCTACACCTTC
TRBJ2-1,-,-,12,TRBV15,CATRIGTNEQFF,TGTGCCACCAGAATCGGGACTAATGAGCAGTTCTTC
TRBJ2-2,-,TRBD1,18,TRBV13,CASSSRGWGQQNTGELFF,TGTGCCAGCAGCTCACGGGGCTGGGGACAGCAGAACACCGGGGAGCTGTTTTTT
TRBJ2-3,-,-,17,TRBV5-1,CASKGASGQTSTDTQYF,TGCGCCAGCAAAGGAGCCTCGGGGCAAACTAGCACAGATACGCAGTATTTT
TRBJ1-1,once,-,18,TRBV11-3,CASSLDHGEKRASAEAFF,TGTGCCAGCAGCTTAGATCACGGGGAGAAGCGGGCGAGCGCTGAAGCTTTCTTT
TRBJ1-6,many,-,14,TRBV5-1,CASSLDVPDSPLHF,TGCGCCAGCAGCTTGGACGTACCCGATTCACCCCTCCACTTT
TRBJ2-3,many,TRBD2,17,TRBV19,CASSIDPSEREGRTQYF,TGTGCCAGTAGTATAGACCCTTCGGAGCGGGAGGGCCGTACGCAGTATTTT
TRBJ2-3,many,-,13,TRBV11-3,CASRTGITDTQYF,TGTGCCTCCCGGACGGGGATCACAGATACGCAGTATTTT
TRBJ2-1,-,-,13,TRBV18,CASSPPVGREQFF,TGTGCCAGCTCACCACCGGTGGGAAGGGAGCAGTTCTTC
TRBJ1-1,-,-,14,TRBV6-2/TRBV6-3,CASSSIPGGTEAFF,TGTGCCAGCAGTTCTATTCCCGGAGGCACTGAAGCTTTCTTT
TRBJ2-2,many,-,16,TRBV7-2,CASSSSGPAGTGELFF,TGTGCCAGCAGCTCAAGCGGCCCGGCGGGCACCGGGGAGCTGTTTTTT
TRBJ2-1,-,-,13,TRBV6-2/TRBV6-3,CASSEDSFNEQFF,TGTGCCAGCAGCGAGGACAGTTTCAATGAGCAGTTCTTC
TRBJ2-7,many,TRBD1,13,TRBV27,CASSGDRAHEQYF,TGTGCCAGCAGTGGTGACAGGGCCCACGAGCAGTACTTC
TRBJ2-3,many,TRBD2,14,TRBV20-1,CSASASGGTDTQYF,TGCAGTGCTAGCGCTAGCGGGGGCACAGATACGCAGTATTTT
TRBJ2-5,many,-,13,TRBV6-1,CASPPASKETQYF,TGTGCCAGCCCCCCGGCTAGCAAAGAGACCCAGTACTTC
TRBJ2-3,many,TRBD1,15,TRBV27,CASSAGTASTDTQYF,TGTGCCAGCAGTGCCGGGACAGCAAGCACAGATACGCAGTATTTT
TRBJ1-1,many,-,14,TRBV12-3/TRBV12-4,CASSLGLGPTEAFF,TGTGCCAGCAGCCTTGGACTGGGACCCACTGAAGCTTTCTTT
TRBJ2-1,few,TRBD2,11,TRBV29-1,CSVGRVDEQFF,TGCAGCGTAGGGAGGGTCGATGAGCAGTTCTTC
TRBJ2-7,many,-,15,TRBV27,CASSLRGGSSYEQYF,TGTGCCAGCAGTTTAAGGGGGGGTAGCTCCTACGAGCAGTACTTC
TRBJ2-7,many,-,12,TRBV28,CASNKVSYEQYF,TGTGCCAGCAACAAGGTCTCCTACGAGCAGTACTTC
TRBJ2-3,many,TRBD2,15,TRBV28,CASSPRWTREDTQYF,TGTGCCAGCAGTCCCCGATGGACTAGAGAAGATACGCAGTATTTT
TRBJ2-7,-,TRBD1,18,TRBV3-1,CASSQDPPGQFISYEQYF,TGTGCCAGCAGCCAAGACCCTCCGGGACAGTTTATCTCCTACGAGCAGTACTTC
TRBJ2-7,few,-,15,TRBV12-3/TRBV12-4,CASSTTGSRSYEQYF,TGTGCCAGCAGCACAACAGGGTCGCGTTCCTACGAGCAGTACTTC
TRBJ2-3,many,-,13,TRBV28,CASSFTTATTQYF,TGTGCCAGCAGTTTTACTACAGCAACAACGCAGTATTTT
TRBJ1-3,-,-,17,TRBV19,CASRTPPGAISGNTIYF,TGTGCCAGTAGGACCCCTCCGGGGGCAATCTCTGGAAACACCATATATTTT
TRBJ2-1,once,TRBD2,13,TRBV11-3,CASTQGGRAKQFF,TGTGCCAGCACCCAGGGCGGGAGGGCCAAGCAGTTCTTC
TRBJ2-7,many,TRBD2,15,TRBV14,CASSQASGRHYEQYF,TGTGCCAGCAGCCAAGCGAGCGGGAGGCACTACGAGCAGTACTTC
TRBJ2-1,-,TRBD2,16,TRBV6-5,CASSYLSGSFRSEQFF,TGTGCCAGCAGTTACCTTAGCGGGAGTTTCAGAAGTGAGCAGTTCTTC
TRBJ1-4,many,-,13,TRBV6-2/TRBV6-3,CASSPRGNEKLFF,TGTGCCAGCAGCCCCAGAGGAAATGAAAAACTGTTTTTT
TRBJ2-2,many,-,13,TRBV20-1,CSAGPTETGELFF,TGCAGTGCTGGCCCCACTGAAACCGGGGAGCTGTTTTTT
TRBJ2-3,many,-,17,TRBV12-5,CASGLVLSRESTDTQYF,TGTGCTAGTGGTTTGGTACTCTCCCGGGAGAGCACAGATACGCAGTATTTT
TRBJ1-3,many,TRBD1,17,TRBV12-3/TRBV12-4,CASRTTFGTALGNTIYF,TGTGCCAGCAGAACAACCTTCGGGACAGCGTTGGGAAACACCATATATTTT
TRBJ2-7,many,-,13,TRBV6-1,CASSEVGTGTRYF,-
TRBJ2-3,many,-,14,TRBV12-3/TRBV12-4,CASSRDLKTDTQYF,TGTGCCAGCAGTCGCGACTTAAAAACAGATACGCAGTATTTT
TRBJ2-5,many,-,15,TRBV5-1,CASSLEGGTQETQYF,TGCGCCAGCAGCTTGGAAGGAGGGACCCAAGAGACCCAGTACTTC
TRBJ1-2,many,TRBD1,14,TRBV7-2,CASSPPGGNYGYTF,TGTGCCAGCAGCCCCCCAGGGGGTAACTATGGCTACACCTTC
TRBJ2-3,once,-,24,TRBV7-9,CASTNQTSMYLCASSPDRVDTQYF,-
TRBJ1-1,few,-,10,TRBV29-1,CSAAGGKAFF,TGCAGCGCCGCGGGGGGTAAAGCTTTCTTT
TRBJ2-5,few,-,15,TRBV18,CASSPVWNREETQYF,TGTGCCAGCTCACCAGTGTGGAATCGTGAGGAGACCCAGTACTTC
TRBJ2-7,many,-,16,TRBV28,CASSHPGRHLDYEQYF,TGTGCCAGCAGTCATCCTGGGAGGCACCTGGACTACGAGCAGTACTTC
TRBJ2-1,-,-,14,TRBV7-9,CASSSAPSRNEQFF,TGTGCCAGCAGCTCAGCGCCGTCTCGCAATGAGCAGTTCTTC
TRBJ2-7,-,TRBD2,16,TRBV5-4,CASSLGVGGRSAEQYF,TGTGCCAGCAGCTTGGGGGTTGGCGGGAGATCTGCCGAGCAGTACTTC